Listed below are T cell receptor beta chains from one sample, sequenced in a study of T cells in Graves' hyperthyroidism and ophthalmopathy. TCRdb re-analysed the multiplex PCR reads in MiXCR, keeping a single row per CDR3 protein. The data hold about 640,000 distinct CDR3 sequences, with about 45% observed a single time. The sample comprised peripheral blood or thyroid tissue (not recorded which). The receptors shown here come from an adult man with Graves' disease, either hyperthyroidism or ophthalmopathy (not recorded which). Both conserved end residues are part of each CDR3. D genes are given only for firm matches. Clone size, where shown, is once, few, many, or a class for clones that have expanded.

V gene: TRBV30; D gene: -; clone size: -; J gene: TRBJ1-5; CDR3 DNA: TGTGCCTACTCTGGACGGGAAAATCAGCCCCAGCATTTT; CDR3 protein: CAYSGRENQPQHF
V gene: TRBV10-2; D gene: -; clone size: -; J gene: TRBJ2-7; CDR3 DNA: TGCGCCTGCAGTGCTGTAAGCCCAACCTCCTACGAGCAGTACTTC; CDR3 protein: CACSAVSPTSYEQYF
V gene: TRBV10-3; D gene: TRBD2; clone size: many; J gene: TRBJ2-5; CDR3 DNA: TGTGCCACCGCGGGGACTAGCGGGCTGGAGGAGACCCAGTACTTC; CDR3 protein: CATAGTSGLEETQYF
V gene: TRBV7-8; D gene: -; clone size: -; J gene: TRBJ2-5; CDR3 DNA: TGTGCCAGCAGCTTAGTCGGGGGCTCGAGAGAGTACTTC; CDR3 protein: CASSLVGGSREYF
V gene: TRBV24-1; D gene: TRBD1; clone size: many; J gene: TRBJ1-2; CDR3 DNA: TGTGCCACCAGTGAGGACAGGGGGAGCTACACCTTC; CDR3 protein: CATSEDRGSYTF
V gene: TRBV6-8; D gene: -; clone size: -; J gene: TRBJ1-1; CDR3 DNA: TGTGCCAGCAGTTACGGAGGTATGGGGGTGTCTGAAGCTTTCTTT; CDR3 protein: CASSYGGMGVSEAFF
V gene: TRBV19; D gene: TRBD2; clone size: -; J gene: TRBJ2-2; CDR3 DNA: TGTGCCAGTAGTACCGGGGACTATGGTGTTCTCGGGGAGCTGTTTTTT; CDR3 protein: CASSTGDYGVLGELFF
V gene: TRBV7-8; D gene: -; clone size: few; J gene: TRBJ1-2; CDR3 DNA: TGTGCCAGCAGCTCGGGACTGACACTGTATGACTACACCTTC; CDR3 protein: CASSSGLTLYDYTF
V gene: TRBV19; D gene: -; clone size: -; J gene: TRBJ2-6; CDR3 DNA: TGTGCCAGTAGTCAGGGGGGGCACTCTGGGGCCAACGTCCTGACTTTC; CDR3 protein: CASSQGGHSGANVLTF
V gene: TRBV3-1; D gene: -; clone size: -; J gene: TRBJ2-2; CDR3 DNA: TGTGCCAGCAGCCAAGCGTTGAACACCGGGGAGCTGTTTTTT; CDR3 protein: CASSQALNTGELFF
V gene: TRBV20-1; D gene: TRBD1; clone size: -; J gene: TRBJ1-5; CDR3 DNA: TGCAGTGCTTCCCCCGGGACAGGGGGCCGGCAGCCCCAGCATTTT; CDR3 protein: CSASPGTGGRQPQHF
V gene: TRBV29-1; D gene: TRBD1; clone size: -; J gene: TRBJ1-2; CDR3 DNA: TGCAGCGTCGTCGGGGACAGGGGGGATGGCTACACCTTC; CDR3 protein: CSVVGDRGDGYTF
V gene: TRBV2; D gene: -; clone size: -; J gene: TRBJ1-1; CDR3 DNA: TGTGCCAGCAGTTACTTAGTGAACACTGAAGCTTTCTTT; CDR3 protein: CASSYLVNTEAFF
V gene: TRBV29-1; D gene: -; clone size: many; J gene: TRBJ2-5; CDR3 DNA: TGCAGCGTGCAGGGCCCAGGGGAGACCCAGTACTTC; CDR3 protein: CSVQGPGETQYF
V gene: TRBV2; D gene: -; clone size: once; J gene: TRBJ2-3; CDR3 DNA: TGTGCCAGCAGTGGACCCCTTAGCACAGATACGCAGTATTTT; CDR3 protein: CASSGPLSTDTQYF
V gene: TRBV6-5; D gene: -; clone size: -; J gene: TRBJ1-6; CDR3 DNA: TGTGCCAGCAGTTACGGGACATACGATAATTCACCCTTCCACTTT; CDR3 protein: CASSYGTYDNSPFHF
V gene: TRBV20-1; D gene: TRBD2; clone size: many; J gene: TRBJ2-5; CDR3 DNA: TGCAGTGCTCTAGCGGGATTGGAGACCCAGTACTTC; CDR3 protein: CSALAGLETQYF
V gene: TRBV29-1; D gene: -; clone size: many; J gene: TRBJ1-2; CDR3 DNA: TGCAGCGTTGATGGGCAGGGAGGGTATGGCTACACCTTC; CDR3 protein: CSVDGQGGYGYTF
V gene: TRBV29-1; D gene: -; clone size: -; J gene: TRBJ1-4; CDR3 DNA: TGCAGCGGCGGAGGTGCAACTAATGAAAAACTGTTTTTT; CDR3 protein: CSGGGATNEKLFF
V gene: TRBV9; D gene: TRBD1; clone size: -; J gene: TRBJ1-5; CDR3 DNA: TGTGCCAGCTCACCTCTCGGGACAGGGACGTTGGGCAATCAGCCCCAGCATTTT; CDR3 protein: CASSPLGTGTLGNQPQHF
V gene: TRBV6-1; D gene: -; clone size: few; J gene: TRBJ1-1; CDR3 DNA: TGTGCCAGCAGTGAGTCCGCCACTGAAGCTTTCTTT; CDR3 protein: CASSESATEAFF
V gene: TRBV7-9; D gene: -; clone size: -; J gene: TRBJ2-5; CDR3 DNA: TGTGCCAGCAGCTCCAATCGGAGGGGTTTGGAGACGGAGACCCAGTACTTC; CDR3 protein: CASSSNRRGLETETQYF
V gene: TRBV29-1; D gene: TRBD1; clone size: -; J gene: TRBJ1-1; CDR3 DNA: TGCAGCGTTGACAGGGGGTCGGCTTTCTTT; CDR3 protein: CSVDRGSAFF
V gene: TRBV11-2; D gene: -; clone size: -; J gene: TRBJ1-1; CDR3 DNA: TGTGCCAGCAGCTTAGAAACAGGTCATAGGGTGGCCTTT; CDR3 protein: CASSLETGHRVAF
V gene: TRBV6-5; D gene: -; clone size: -; J gene: TRBJ1-5; CDR3 DNA: TGTGCCAGCAGGGGGGCAGGGCCCCAGCATTTT; CDR3 protein: CASRGAGPQHF
V gene: TRBV20-1; D gene: -; clone size: many; J gene: TRBJ2-7; CDR3 DNA: TGCAGTGCCTCGTCCCCTAACGTCTACGAGCAGTACTTC; CDR3 protein: CSASSPNVYEQYF
V gene: TRBV29-1; D gene: -; clone size: many; J gene: TRBJ1-1; CDR3 DNA: TGCAGCGTTGATCTAGCGGCTATTGAAGCTTTCTTT; CDR3 protein: CSVDLAAIEAFF
V gene: TRBV5-1; D gene: -; clone size: -; J gene: TRBJ2-2; CDR3 DNA: TGCGCCAGCAGCTTGGCCCCCGGGGAGCTGTTTTTT; CDR3 protein: CASSLAPGELFF
V gene: TRBV7-8; D gene: -; clone size: -; J gene: TRBJ1-5; CDR3 DNA: TGTGCCAGCAGCTTAGTTACGGGGACCCTTAGCAATCAGCCCCAGCATTTT; CDR3 protein: CASSLVTGTLSNQPQHF
V gene: TRBV10-3; D gene: -; clone size: -; J gene: TRBJ1-5; CDR3 DNA: TGTGCCATCAGGACCAGGGGCAATCAGCCCCAGCATTTT; CDR3 protein: CAIRTRGNQPQHF
V gene: TRBV10-3; D gene: -; clone size: -; J gene: TRBJ1-4; CDR3 DNA: TGTGCCATCAGTCAGACACCAGCGGCGTCTAATGAAAAACTGTTTTTT; CDR3 protein: CAISQTPAASNEKLFF
V gene: TRBV20-1; D gene: -; clone size: few; J gene: TRBJ1-4; CDR3 DNA: TGCAGTGTTCCTATCAGGGGTGGTGAAAAACTGTTTTTT; CDR3 protein: CSVPIRGGEKLFF
V gene: TRBV3-1; D gene: -; clone size: -; J gene: TRBJ1-2; CDR3 DNA: TGTGCCAGCAGTCGTCACAGGGACGGCTACACCTTC; CDR3 protein: CASSRHRDGYTF
V gene: TRBV6-1; D gene: -; clone size: -; J gene: TRBJ1-4; CDR3 DNA: TGTGCCAGCAGTATAAAGAGAAGGGCTAATGAAAAACTGTTTTTT; CDR3 protein: CASSIKRRANEKLFF
V gene: TRBV10-2; D gene: -; clone size: -; J gene: TRBJ2-7; CDR3 DNA: TGCGCCAGCAGTGATTGGTTTGGGGCACCCTCCTACGAGCAGTACTTC; CDR3 protein: CASSDWFGAPSYEQYF
V gene: TRBV20-1; D gene: -; clone size: -; J gene: TRBJ1-4; CDR3 DNA: TGCAGTGCTAGAACGTCGCGGGGCCGTGAAAAACTGTTTTTT; CDR3 protein: CSARTSRGREKLFF
V gene: TRBV20-1; D gene: TRBD1; clone size: few; J gene: TRBJ2-5; CDR3 DNA: TGCAGTGCTAGAGATCTCGCCGGGACAGGCCACCAAGAGACCCAGTACTTC; CDR3 protein: CSARDLAGTGHQETQYF
V gene: TRBV7-9; D gene: -; clone size: many; J gene: TRBJ1-1; CDR3 DNA: TGTGCCAGCAGCTTAGGTCCGGTGTCGGGAACTGAAGCTTTCTTT; CDR3 protein: CASSLGPVSGTEAFF
V gene: TRBV7-2; D gene: -; clone size: -; J gene: TRBJ1-5; CDR3 DNA: TGTGCCAGCAGCTTAGACGGCAGCCTTAATCAGCCCCAGCATTTT; CDR3 protein: CASSLDGSLNQPQHF